This T cell receptor (beta chain) was captured in a study of blood T cell repertoires in COVID-19. Generated by immunoSEQ multiplex PCR, the TCRdb table keeps only in-frame clones and is missing some. Found here are more than 400,000 clones, about 90% of them singletons; the top ten hold 0.6%. This clone has only a few counts. Sequenced input: PBMCs or T cells enriched from blood (not recorded which). This sequence was found in a man aged 18 to 29 who had recovered from COVID-19.

The CDR3 region has the DNA TGTGCCAGCAGTTTGAGGACACCTTACTCTGGAAACACCATATATTTT. The encoded protein is CASSLRTPYSGNTIYF. This chain uses TRBV27 with TRBJ1-3, with D perhaps TRBD1 (5 bases). Trimming left V 3 bases short and J 0 bases short, with 12 bases between. The CDR3 is 16 residues long. CDR1 MNHEY and CDR2 SMNVEV come from the germline V gene (reference sequence).